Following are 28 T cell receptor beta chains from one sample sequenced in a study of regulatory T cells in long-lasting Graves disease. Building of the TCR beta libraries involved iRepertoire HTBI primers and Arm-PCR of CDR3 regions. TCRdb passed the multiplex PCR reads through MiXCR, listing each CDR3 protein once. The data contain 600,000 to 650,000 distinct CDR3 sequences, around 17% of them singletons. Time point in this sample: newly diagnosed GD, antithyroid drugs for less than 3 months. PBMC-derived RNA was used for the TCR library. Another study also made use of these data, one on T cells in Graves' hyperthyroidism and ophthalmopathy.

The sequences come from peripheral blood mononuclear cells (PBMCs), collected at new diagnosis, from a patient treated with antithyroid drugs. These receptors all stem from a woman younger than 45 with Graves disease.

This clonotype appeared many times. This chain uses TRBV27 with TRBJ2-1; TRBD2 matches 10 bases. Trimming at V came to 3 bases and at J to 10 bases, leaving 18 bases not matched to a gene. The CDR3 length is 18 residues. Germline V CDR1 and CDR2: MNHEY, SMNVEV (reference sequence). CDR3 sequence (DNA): TGTGCCAGCAGTTTCGAGGTATCTAGCGGGAGCCCAACGGCCGAGCAGTTCTTC. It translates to CASSFEVSSGSPTAEQFF.

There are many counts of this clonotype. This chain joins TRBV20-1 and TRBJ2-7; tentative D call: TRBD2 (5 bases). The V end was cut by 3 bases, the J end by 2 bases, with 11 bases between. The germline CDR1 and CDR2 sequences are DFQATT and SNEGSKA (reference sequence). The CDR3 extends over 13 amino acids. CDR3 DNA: TGCAGTGCTAGTCGGGGAAGCACCTACGAGCAGTACTTC. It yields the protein CSASRGSTYEQYF.

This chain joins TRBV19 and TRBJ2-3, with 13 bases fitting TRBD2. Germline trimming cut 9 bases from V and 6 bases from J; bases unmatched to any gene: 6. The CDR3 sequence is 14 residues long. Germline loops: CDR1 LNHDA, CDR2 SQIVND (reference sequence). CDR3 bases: TGTGCCAGCCTGGGACTAGCGGGAACGGATACGCAGTATTTT. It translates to CASLGLAGTDTQYF.

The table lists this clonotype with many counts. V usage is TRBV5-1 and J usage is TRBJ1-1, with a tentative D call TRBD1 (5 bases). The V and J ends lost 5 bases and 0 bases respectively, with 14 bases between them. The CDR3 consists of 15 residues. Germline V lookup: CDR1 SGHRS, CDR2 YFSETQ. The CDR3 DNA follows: TGCGCCAGCAGTGTGGGGGTTACCATGAACACTGAAGCTTTCTTT. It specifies CASSVGVTMNTEAFF.

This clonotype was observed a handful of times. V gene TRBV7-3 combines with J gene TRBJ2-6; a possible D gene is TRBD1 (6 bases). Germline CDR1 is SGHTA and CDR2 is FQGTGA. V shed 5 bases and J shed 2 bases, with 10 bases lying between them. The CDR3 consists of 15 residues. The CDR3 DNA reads TGTGCCAGCAGCCACAACAGGGCTGGGGCCAACGTCCTGACTTTC. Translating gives CASSHNRAGANVLTF. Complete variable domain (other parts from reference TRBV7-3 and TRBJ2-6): GAGVSQTPSNKVTEKGKYVELRCDPISGHTALYWYRQSLGQGPEFLIYFQGTGAADDSGLPNDRFFAVRPEGSVSTLKIQRTERGDSAVYLCASSHNRAGANVLTFGAGSRLTVL.

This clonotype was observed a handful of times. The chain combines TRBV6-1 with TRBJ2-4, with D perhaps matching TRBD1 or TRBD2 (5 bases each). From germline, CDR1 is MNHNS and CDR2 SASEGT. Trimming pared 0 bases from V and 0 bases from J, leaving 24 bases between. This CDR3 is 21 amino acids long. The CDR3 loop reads CASSEARAGILFRVAKNIQYF. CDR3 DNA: TGTGCCAGCAGTGAAGCGAGGGCCGGGATACTCTTCAGGGTAGCCAAAAACATTCAGTACTTC.

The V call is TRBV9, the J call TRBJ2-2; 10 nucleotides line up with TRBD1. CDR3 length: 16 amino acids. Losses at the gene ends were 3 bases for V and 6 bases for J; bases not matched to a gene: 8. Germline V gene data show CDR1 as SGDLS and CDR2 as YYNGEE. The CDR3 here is CASSAPGQGLAGELFF. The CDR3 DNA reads TGTGCCAGCAGCGCCCCGGGACAGGGGTTAGCCGGGGAGCTGTTTTTT.

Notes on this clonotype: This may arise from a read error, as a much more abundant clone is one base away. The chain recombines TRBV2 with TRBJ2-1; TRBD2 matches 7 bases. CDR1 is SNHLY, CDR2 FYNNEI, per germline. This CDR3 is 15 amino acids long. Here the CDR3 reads CASRGGSFSYNGQFF. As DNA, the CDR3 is TGTGCCAGCAGGGGGGGGTCCTTCTCCTACAATGGGCAGTTCTTC.

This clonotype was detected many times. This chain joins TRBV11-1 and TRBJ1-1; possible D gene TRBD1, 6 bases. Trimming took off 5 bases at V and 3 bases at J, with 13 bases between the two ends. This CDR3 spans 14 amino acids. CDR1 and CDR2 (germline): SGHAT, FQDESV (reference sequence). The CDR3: CASSHNYRDTEAFF. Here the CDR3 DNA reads TGTGCCAGCAGCCACAACTACAGGGACACTGAAGCTTTCTTT.

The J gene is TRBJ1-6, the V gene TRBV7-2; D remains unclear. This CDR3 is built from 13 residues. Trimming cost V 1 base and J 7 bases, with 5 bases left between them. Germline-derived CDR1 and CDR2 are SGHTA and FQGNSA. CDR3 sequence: CASSLDHNSPLHF. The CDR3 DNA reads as TGTGCCAGCAGCTTAGACCACAATTCACCCCTCCACTTT. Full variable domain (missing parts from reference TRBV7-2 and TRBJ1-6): GAGVSQSPSNKVTEKGKDVELRCDPISGHTALYWYRQSLGQGLEFLIYFQGNSAPDKSGLPSDRFSAERTGGSVSTLTIQRTQQEDSAVYLCASSLDHNSPLHFGNGTRLTVT.

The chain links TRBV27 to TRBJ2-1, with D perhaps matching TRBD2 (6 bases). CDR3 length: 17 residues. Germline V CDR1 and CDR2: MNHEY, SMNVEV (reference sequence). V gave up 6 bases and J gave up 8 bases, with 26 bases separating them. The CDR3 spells CASSPGFSQTSSYEQFF. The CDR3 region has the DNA TGTGCCAGCAGCCCCGGGTTTAGTCAGACTAGTAGTTATGAGCAGTTCTTC.

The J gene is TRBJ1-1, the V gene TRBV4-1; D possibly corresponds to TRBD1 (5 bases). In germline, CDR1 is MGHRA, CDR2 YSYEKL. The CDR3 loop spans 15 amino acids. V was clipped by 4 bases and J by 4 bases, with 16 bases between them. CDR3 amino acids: CASSPTGTRTTEAFF. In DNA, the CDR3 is TGCGCCAGCAGCCCCACCGGGACCAGAACCACTGAAGCTTTCTTT.

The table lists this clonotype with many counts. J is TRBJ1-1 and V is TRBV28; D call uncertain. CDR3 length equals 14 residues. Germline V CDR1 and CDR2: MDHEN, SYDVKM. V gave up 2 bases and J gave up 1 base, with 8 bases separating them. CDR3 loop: CASSLGVWNTEAFF. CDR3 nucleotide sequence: TGTGCCAGCAGTTTAGGGGTTTGGAACACTGAAGCTTTCTTT.

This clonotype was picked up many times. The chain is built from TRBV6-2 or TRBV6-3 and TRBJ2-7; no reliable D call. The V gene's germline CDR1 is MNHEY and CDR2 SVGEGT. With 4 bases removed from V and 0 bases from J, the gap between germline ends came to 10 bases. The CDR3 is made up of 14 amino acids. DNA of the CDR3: TGTGCCAGCAGTTCGGACCTAAGCTCCTACGAGCAGTACTTC. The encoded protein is CASSSDLSSYEQYF.

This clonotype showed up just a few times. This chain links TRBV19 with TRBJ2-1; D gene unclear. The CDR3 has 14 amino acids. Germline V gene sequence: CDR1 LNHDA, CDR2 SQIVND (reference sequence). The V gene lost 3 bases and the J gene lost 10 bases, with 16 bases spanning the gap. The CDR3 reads CASSIKITLGEQFF. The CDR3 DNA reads TGTGCCAGTAGTATTAAAATCACCCTTGGCGAGCAGTTCTTC.

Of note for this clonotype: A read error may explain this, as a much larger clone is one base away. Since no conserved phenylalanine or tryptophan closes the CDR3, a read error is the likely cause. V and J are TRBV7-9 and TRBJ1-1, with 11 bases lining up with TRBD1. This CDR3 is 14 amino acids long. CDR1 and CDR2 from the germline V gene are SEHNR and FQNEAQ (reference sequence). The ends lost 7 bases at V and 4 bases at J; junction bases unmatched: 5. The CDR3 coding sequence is TGTGCCAGCACCCAAGGACAGGGGGCCACTGAAGCTTTCCTT. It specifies CASTQGQGATEAFL.

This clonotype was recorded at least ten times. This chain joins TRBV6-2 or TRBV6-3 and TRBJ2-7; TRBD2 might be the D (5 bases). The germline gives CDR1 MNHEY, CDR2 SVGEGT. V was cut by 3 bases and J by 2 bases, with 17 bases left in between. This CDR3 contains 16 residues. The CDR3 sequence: CASSYSSAALTYEQYF. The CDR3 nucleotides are TGTGCCAGCAGTTATTCCTCAGCGGCATTGACCTACGAGCAGTACTTC.

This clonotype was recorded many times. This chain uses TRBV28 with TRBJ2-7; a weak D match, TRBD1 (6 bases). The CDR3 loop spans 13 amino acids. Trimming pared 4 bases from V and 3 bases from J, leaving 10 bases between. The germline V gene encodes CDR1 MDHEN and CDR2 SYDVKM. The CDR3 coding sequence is TGTGCCAGCAGTTCCGGACAGATCTACGAGCAGTACTTC. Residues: CASSSGQIYEQYF.

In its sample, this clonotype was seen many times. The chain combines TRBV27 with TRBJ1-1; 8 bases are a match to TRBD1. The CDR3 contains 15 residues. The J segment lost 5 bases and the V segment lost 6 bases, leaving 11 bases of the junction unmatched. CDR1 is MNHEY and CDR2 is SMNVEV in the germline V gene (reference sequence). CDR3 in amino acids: CASRVQGVLRTEAFF. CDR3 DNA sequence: TGTGCCAGCAGGGTACAGGGGGTTCTCAGAACTGAAGCTTTCTTT.

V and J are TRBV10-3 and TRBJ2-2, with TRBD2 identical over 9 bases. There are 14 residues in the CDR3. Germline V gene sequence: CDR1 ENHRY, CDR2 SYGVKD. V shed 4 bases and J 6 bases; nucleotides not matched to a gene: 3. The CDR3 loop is CAISGVAGAGELFF. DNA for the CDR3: TGTGCCATCAGTGGGGTAGCGGGAGCCGGGGAGCTGTTTTTT.

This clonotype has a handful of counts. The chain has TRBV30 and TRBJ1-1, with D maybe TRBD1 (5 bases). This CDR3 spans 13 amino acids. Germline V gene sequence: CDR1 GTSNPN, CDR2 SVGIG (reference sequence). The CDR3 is CASRQAKGTEAFF. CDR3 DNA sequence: TGTGCTTCCAGGCAGGCAAAGGGGACTGAAGCTTTCTTT.

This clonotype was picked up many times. The CDR3 sequence is CASRPQGLGEKLFF. CDR3 coding DNA: TGTGCCAGCAGACCTCAGGGGTTGGGTGAAAAACTGTTTTTT. The chain recombines TRBV28 with TRBJ1-4, with D possibly matching TRBD1 (6 bases). Per germline, CDR1 MDHEN and CDR2 SYDVKM. V lost 6 bases and J lost 7, with 15 bases in between. The CDR3 is made up of 14 amino acids.

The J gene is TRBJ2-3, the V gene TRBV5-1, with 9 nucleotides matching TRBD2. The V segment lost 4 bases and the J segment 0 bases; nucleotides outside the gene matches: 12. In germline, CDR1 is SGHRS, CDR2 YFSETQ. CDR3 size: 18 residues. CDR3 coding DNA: TGCGCCAGCAGCCTGAGACTAGCGGACACAATAAGCACAGATACGCAGTATTTT. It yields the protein CASSLRLADTISTDTQYF.

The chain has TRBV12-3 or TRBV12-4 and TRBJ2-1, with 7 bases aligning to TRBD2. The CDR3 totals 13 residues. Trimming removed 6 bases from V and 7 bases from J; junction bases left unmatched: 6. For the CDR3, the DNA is TGTGCCAGCAGACCTGGGGGGGGGAATGAGCAGTTCTTC. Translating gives CASRPGGGNEQFF.

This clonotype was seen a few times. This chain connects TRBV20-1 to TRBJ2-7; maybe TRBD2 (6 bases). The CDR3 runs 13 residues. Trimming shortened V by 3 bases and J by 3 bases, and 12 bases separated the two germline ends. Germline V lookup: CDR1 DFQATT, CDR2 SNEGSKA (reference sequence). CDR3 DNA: TGCAGTGCTAGGGAACAGGACTACTACGAGCAGTACTTC. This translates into CSAREQDYYEQYF.

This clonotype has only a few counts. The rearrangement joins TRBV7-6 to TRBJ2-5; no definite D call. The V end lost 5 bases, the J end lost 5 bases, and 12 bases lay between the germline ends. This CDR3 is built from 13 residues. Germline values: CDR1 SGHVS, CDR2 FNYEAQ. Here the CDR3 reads CASSQSFKETQYF. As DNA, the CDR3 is TGTGCCAGCAGCCAGAGTTTTAAGGAGACCCAGTACTTC.

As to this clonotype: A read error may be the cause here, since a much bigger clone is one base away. CDR3 residues: CASSYSTRGQGGYEQYF. The CDR3 DNA follows: TGTGCCAGCAGTTACTCGACCCGGGGACAGGGGGGCTACGAGCAGTACTTC. The genes are TRBV6-2 or TRBV6-3 and TRBJ2-7; TRBD1 agrees at 11 bases. The length of the CDR3 is 17 residues. V was pared by 0 bases and J by 3 bases, with 7 bases of the junction left unmatched. From germline, CDR1 is MNHEY and CDR2 SVGEGT.

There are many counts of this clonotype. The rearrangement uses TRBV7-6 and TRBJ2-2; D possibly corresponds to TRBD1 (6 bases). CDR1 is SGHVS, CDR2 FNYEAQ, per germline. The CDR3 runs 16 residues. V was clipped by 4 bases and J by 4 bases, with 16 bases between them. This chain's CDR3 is CASSSQGGLVTGELFF. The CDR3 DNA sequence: TGTGCCAGCAGCTCCCAAGGGGGATTAGTCACCGGGGAGCTGTTTTTT.